The 20 T cell receptor beta chains below were found in one sample sequenced in a study of OX40 agonist ivuxolimab in advanced cancers. TCRdb keeps only in-frame clones here, not all; method: immunoSEQ multiplex PCR. Counted here are roughly 80,000 clones, 70% to 90% occurring once; the ten biggest clones make up roughly 0.8%. This specimen consisted of CD4+ or CD8+ T cells sorted from blood, obtained in a trial of the OX40 agonist ivuxolimab. The receptors come from an adult with an advanced solid tumor such as melanoma, head and neck, liver or kidney cancer.

The chain is built from TRBV5-1 and TRBJ1-1; 7 bases match TRBD1. CDR3 length equals 15 residues. Germline V lookup: CDR1 SGHRS, CDR2 YFSETQ. Losses at the gene ends were 4 bases for V and 2 bases for J; bases not matched to a gene: 8. The CDR3, as DNA: TGCGCCAGCAGCCTGACAGGGACCGTCAACACTGAAGCTTTCTTT. It specifies CASSLTGTVNTEAFF.

The J gene is TRBJ2-2, the V gene TRBV5-1; the match to TRBD2 covers 8 bases. From germline, CDR1 is SGHRS and CDR2 YFSETQ. The CDR3 extends over 19 amino acids. The V and J ends lost 0 bases and 6 bases, in that order; junction bases with no gene match: 16. CDR3 sequence: CASSLEVGAGGRVAGELFF. In DNA form, the CDR3 reads TGCGCCAGCAGCTTGGAAGTTGGCGCGGGGGGAAGAGTTGCCGGGGAGCTGTTTTTT.

The J gene is TRBJ1-1, the V gene TRBV6-5, with D uncertain. CDR3 length: 13 residues. Germline assignment: CDR1 MNHEY and CDR2 SVGAGI. V lost 7 bases to trimming and J lost 3 bases, with 12 bases between them. CDR3 in amino acids: CASKVDGDTEAFF. The CDR3 region has the DNA TGTGCCAGCAAGGTGGATGGAGACACTGAAGCTTTCTTT.

The chain employs TRBV30 and TRBJ2-5; TRBD1 matches 7 bases. CDR1 and CDR2 from the germline V gene are GTSNPN and SVGIG (reference sequence). The CDR3 length is 15 residues. Trimming at V came to 0 bases and at J to 2 bases, leaving 6 bases not matched to a gene. The CDR3: CAWSVGTATQETQYF. The CDR3 DNA reads TGTGCCTGGAGTGTAGGGACAGCGACACAAGAGACCCAGTACTTC. Drawing the rest from reference TRBV30 and TRBJ2-5, the complete variable domain is SQTIHQWPATLVQPVGSPLSLECTVEGTSNPNLYWYRQAAGRGLQLLFYSVGIGQISSEVPQNLSASRPQDRQFILSSKKLLLSDSGFYLCAWSVGTATQETQYFGPGTRLLVL.

The chain joins TRBV30 to TRBJ1-1; TRBD1 might be the D (6 bases). The germline V and J ends were trimmed by 4 bases and 7 bases, with 22 bases remaining between them. Looked up from germline, CDR1 is GTSNPN and CDR2 is SVGIG (reference sequence). The CDR3 is made up of 15 amino acids. The CDR3: CAWTLGGGREGEAFF. The CDR3 DNA sequence: TGTGCCTGGACCCTAGGGGGGGGGCGCGAGGGTGAAGCTTTCTTT. Full variable domain (rest looked up from reference TRBV30 and TRBJ1-1): SQTIHQWPATLVQPVGSPLSLECTVEGTSNPNLYWYRQAAGRGLQLLFYSVGIGQISSEVPQNLSASRPQDRQFILSSKKLLLSDSGFYLCAWTLGGGREGEAFFGQGTRLTVV.

The rearrangement joins TRBV28 to TRBJ1-2; TRBD1 matches 8 bases. V lost 10 bases to trimming and J lost 3 bases; unmatched junction nucleotides: 7. Germline loops: CDR1 MDHEN, CDR2 SYDVKM. CDR3 length: 13 residues. The CDR3 bases are TGTGCCACCACGGACAGGGTTGACTATGGCTACACCTTC. This codes for CATTDRVDYGYTF.

This clone was found once. V usage is TRBV5-1 and J usage is TRBJ2-4, with 9 bases aligning to TRBD1. Trimming cost V 0 bases and J 7 bases; bases outside gene matches: 5. This CDR3 has 15 amino acids. Germline V gene lookup returns CDR1 SGHRS and CDR2 YFSETQ. CDR3 sequence (DNA): TGCGCCAGCAGCTTGGGACCGGGACAGGGTAACATTCAGTACTTC. Encoded protein: CASSLGPGQGNIQYF.

The chain combines TRBV10-1 with TRBJ2-1, with TRBD2 matching over 11 bases. The CDR3 covers 14 residues. Germline V lookup: CDR1 WNHNN, CDR2 SYGVQD (reference sequence). J gave up 4 bases and V 7 bases, and 3 bases lay outside the gene matches. CDR3 sequence (DNA): TGCGCCAGCAATACTAGCGGGGGATACAATGAGCAGTTCTTC. This encodes CASNTSGGYNEQFF.

The chain carries TRBV2 and TRBJ2-6; D unclear. The germline V gene has CDR1 SNHLY and CDR2 FYNNEI. Trimming left V 5 bases short and J 0 bases short, with 2 bases between. The CDR3 sequence is 13 residues long. The CDR3 is CASSSSGANVLTF. The CDR3 bases are TGTGCCAGCAGTTCCTCTGGGGCCAACGTCCTGACTTTC.

The chain carries TRBV19 and TRBJ1-4; the D is unclear. Germline values: CDR1 LNHDA, CDR2 SQIVND (reference sequence). The V end lost 7 bases, the J end lost 7 bases, and 22 bases lay between the germline ends. The CDR3 runs 16 residues. The CDR3 DNA reads as TGTGCCAGTACCAATACTCTCGGGGTTGGAGGTGAAAAACTGTTTTTT. It is translated as CASTNTLGVGGEKLFF.

The rearrangement uses TRBV7-9 and TRBJ1-1; TRBD1 agrees at 7 bases. CDR3 length: 13 residues. CDR1 is SEHNR, CDR2 FQNEAQ, per germline (reference sequence). V lost 2 bases, J lost 7 bases, and 4 bases stayed unmatched. The CDR3 nucleotides read TGTGCCAGCAGCTTACAGGGGGAGGGTGAAGCTTTCTTT. It specifies CASSLQGEGEAFF. Using reference TRBV7-9 and TRBJ1-1 for the parts outside the CDR3, the full variable domain is DTGVSQNPRHKITKRGQNVTFRCDPISEHNRLYWYRQTLGQGPEFLTYFQNEAQLEKSRLLSDRFSAERPKGSFSTLEIQRTEQGDSAMYLCASSLQGEGEAFFGQGTRLTVV.

On this clone: Within the sample, other DNA sequences also encode this same CDR3. The rearrangement uses TRBV18 and TRBJ2-5; D is uncertain. The CDR3 covers 12 residues. Trimming pared 3 bases from V and 4 bases from J, leaving 6 bases between. Germline assignment: CDR1 KGHSH and CDR2 LQKENI. CDR3 sequence: CASSPSGETQYF. The DNA of the CDR3 is TGTGCCAGCTCACCTTCCGGAGAGACCCAGTACTTC.

The chain joins TRBV6-5 to TRBJ1-2; a weak D match, TRBD1 (5 bases). The CDR3 is made up of 14 amino acids. Per germline, CDR1 MNHEY and CDR2 SVGAGI. V shed 6 bases and J shed 4 bases, with 15 bases lying between them. The CDR3 region is CASSAQQDPYGYTF. The CDR3 DNA reads TGTGCCAGCAGCGCGCAACAGGACCCCTATGGCTACACCTTC.

This rearrangement joins TRBV19 to TRBJ1-1, with TRBD1 as a possible D gene (5 bases). Trimming removed 4 bases from V and 1 base from J, with 16 bases in between. The CDR3 is made up of 16 amino acids. Looked up from germline, CDR1 is LNHDA and CDR2 is SQIVND (reference sequence). CDR3 in DNA: TGTGCCAGTAGTACCCTAGCAGGGCCACCGAACACTGAAGCTTTCTTT. Translating it yields CASSTLAGPPNTEAFF. Looking up the rest from reference TRBV19 and TRBJ1-1 gives the full variable domain: DGGITQSPKYLFRKEGQNVTLSCEQNLNHDAMYWYRQDPGQGLRLIYYSQIVNDFQKGDIAEGYSVSREKKESFPLTVTSAQKNPTAFYLCASSTLAGPPNTEAFFGQGTRLTVV.

V is TRBV9 and J is TRBJ1-2, with D possibly being TRBD1 (6 bases). The CDR3 extends over 18 amino acids. V was cut by 3 bases and J by 0 bases, with 21 bases left in between. Germline values: CDR1 SGDLS, CDR2 YYNGEE. DNA of the CDR3: TGTGCCAGCAGCGGGGAGACAGGTTCCCTAAGATCTAACTATGGCTACACCTTC. Protein sequence: CASSGETGSLRSNYGYTF. The whole variable domain, filled in from reference TRBV9 and TRBJ1-2, reads DSGVTQTPKHLITATGQRVTLRCSPRSGDLSVYWYQQSLDQGLQFLIQYYNGEERAKGNILERFSAQQFPDLHSELNLSSLELGDSALYFCASSGETGSLRSNYGYTFGSGTRLTVV.

The chain is built from TRBV6-6 and TRBJ2-7; D is unclear. CDR1 is MNHNY and CDR2 is SVGAGI in the germline V gene (reference sequence). This CDR3 has 15 residues. V lost 3 bases to trimming and J lost 0 bases, with 12 bases between them. The CDR3 DNA follows: TGTGCCAGCAGTTATATAGGCCCATACTCCTACGAGCAGTACTTC. Translation gives CASSYIGPYSYEQYF.

This clone was seen only a few times. This chain links TRBV5-6 with TRBJ2-5; 7 positions match TRBD2. The V gene end was trimmed by 4 bases and the J gene end by 3 bases; junction bases not matched to a gene: 3. CDR3 length equals 13 residues. The germline V gene encodes CDR1 SGHDT and CDR2 YYEEEE. DNA of the CDR3: TGTGCCAGCAGCAAACGGGGGGAAGAGACCCAGTACTTC. Translating gives CASSKRGEETQYF.

The chain joins TRBV7-2 to TRBJ2-7; 7 positions match TRBD2. Germline assignment: CDR1 SGHTA and CDR2 FQGNSA. The CDR3 totals 15 residues. With V trimmed by 5 bases and J by 0 bases, 7 bases remained unmatched. CDR3 sequence: CASSKGAGRSYEQYF. CDR3 nucleotide sequence: TGTGCCAGCAGCAAAGGAGCGGGGCGCTCCTACGAGCAGTACTTC.

This clone was seen only a few times. This chain uses TRBV18 with TRBJ2-7; D unresolved. The CDR3 runs to 13 residues. V was trimmed by 3 bases and J by 1 base, leaving 7 bases between them. Germline CDR1 KGHSH, CDR2 LQKENI. DNA for the CDR3: TGTGCCAGCTCACCGCTTGGGTCCTACGAGCAGTACTTC. Translated, it gives CASSPLGSYEQYF.

The chain links TRBV29-1 to TRBJ1-2; D perhaps matches TRBD1 (5 bases). Between the trimmed V and J ends, which lost 7 bases and 5 bases, there was a span of 11 bases. From germline, CDR1 is SQVTM and CDR2 ANQGSEA. The CDR3 contains 11 residues. The CDR3 nucleotides read TGCAGCGCCGACCAGGGTTATGGCTACACCTTC. Translated: CSADQGYGYTF.